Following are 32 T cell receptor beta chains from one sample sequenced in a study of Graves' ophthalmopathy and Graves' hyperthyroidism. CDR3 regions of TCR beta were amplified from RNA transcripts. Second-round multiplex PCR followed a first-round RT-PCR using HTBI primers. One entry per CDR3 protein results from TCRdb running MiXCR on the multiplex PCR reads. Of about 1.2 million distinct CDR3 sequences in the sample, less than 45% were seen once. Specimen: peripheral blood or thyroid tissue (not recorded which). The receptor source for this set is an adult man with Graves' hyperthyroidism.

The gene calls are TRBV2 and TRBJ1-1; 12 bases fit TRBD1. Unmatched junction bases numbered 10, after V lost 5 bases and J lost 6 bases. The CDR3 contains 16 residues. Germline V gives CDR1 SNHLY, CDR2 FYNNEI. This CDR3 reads CASSLPGQGARAEAFF. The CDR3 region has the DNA TGTGCCAGCAGTCTTCCGGGACAGGGGGCGCGCGCTGAAGCTTTCTTT.

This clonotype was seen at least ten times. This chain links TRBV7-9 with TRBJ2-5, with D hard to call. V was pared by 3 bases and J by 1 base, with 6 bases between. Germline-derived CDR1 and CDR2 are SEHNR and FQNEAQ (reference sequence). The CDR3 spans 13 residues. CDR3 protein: CASSFHVQETQYF. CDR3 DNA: TGTGCCAGCAGCTTTCACGTCCAAGAGACCCAGTACTTC.

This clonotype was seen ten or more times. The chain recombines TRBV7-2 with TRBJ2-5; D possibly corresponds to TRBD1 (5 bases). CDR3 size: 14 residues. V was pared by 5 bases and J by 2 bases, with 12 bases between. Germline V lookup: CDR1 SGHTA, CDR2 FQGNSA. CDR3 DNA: TGTGCCAGCAGCCAACTTAGGGGTCAAGAGACCCAGTACTTC. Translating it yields CASSQLRGQETQYF.

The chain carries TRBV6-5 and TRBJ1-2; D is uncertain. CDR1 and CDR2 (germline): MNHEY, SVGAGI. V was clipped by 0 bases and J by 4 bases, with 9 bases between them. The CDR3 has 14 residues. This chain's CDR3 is CASSYSGVGYGYTF. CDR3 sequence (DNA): TGTGCCAGCAGTTACTCGGGTGTAGGCTATGGCTACACCTTC.

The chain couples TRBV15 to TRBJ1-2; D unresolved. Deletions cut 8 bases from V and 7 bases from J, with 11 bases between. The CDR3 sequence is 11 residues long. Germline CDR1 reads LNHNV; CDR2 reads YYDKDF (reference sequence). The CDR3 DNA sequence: TGTGCCACCGGGCGCACGTCTGGCTACACCTTC. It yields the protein CATGRTSGYTF.

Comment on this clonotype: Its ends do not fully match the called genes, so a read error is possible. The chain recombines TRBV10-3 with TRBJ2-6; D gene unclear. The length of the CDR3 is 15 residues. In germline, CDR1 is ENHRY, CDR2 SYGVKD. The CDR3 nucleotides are TGTGCCAGCAGTGACGGAAAGTCTGGGGCCAACGTCCTGACTTTC. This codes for CASSDGKSGANVLTF.

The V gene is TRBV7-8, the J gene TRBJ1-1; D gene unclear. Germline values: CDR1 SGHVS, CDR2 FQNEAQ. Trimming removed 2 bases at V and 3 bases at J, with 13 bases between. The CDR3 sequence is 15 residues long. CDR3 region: CASSLSSYGDTEAFF. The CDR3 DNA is TGTGCCAGCAGCTTAAGTTCATACGGGGACACTGAAGCTTTCTTT.

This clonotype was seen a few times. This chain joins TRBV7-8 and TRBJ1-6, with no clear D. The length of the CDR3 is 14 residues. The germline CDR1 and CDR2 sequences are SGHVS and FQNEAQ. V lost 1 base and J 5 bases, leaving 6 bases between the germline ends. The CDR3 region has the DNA TGTGCCAGCAGCTTAGGACCAGATAATTCACCCCTCCACTTT. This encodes CASSLGPDNSPLHF.

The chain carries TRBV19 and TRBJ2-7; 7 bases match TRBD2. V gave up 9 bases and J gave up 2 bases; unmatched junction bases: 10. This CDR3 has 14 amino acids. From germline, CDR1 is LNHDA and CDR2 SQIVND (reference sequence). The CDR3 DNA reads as TGTGCCAGCACCCGACCGGGACTACCCTACGAGCAGTACTTC. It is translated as CASTRPGLPYEQYF. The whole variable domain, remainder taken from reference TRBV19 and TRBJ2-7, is DGGITQSPKYLFRKEGQNVTLSCEQNLNHDAMYWYRQDPGQGLRLIYYSQIVNDFQKGDIAEGYSVSREKKESFPLTVTSAQKNPTAFYLCASTRPGLPYEQYFGPGTRLTVT.

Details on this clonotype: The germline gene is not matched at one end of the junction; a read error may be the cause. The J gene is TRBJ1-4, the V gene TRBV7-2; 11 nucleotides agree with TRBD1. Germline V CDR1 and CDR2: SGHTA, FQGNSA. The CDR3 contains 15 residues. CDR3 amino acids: CASSRGTGGGEKLFF. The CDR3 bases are TGCGCCAGCAGCCGAGGGACAGGGGGGGGGGAAAAACTGTTTTTT.

The CDR3 DNA reads TGTGCCAGCAGCGCGCGGGGAGTTGGGGCCAACGTCCTGACTTTC. Its translation is CASSARGVGANVLTF. This sequence joins TRBV7-9 and TRBJ2-6, with a weak D call TRBD2 (6 bases). The CDR3 is 15 residues long. V lost 5 bases to trimming and J lost 3 bases, with 11 bases between them. CDR1 and CDR2 from the germline V gene are SEHNR and FQNEAQ (reference sequence).

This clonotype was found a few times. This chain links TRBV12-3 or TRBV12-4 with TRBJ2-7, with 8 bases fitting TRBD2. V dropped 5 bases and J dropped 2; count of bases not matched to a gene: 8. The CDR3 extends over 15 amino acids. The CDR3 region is CASSHPGTRTYEQYF. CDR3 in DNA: TGTGCCAGCAGTCACCCCGGGACTAGGACCTACGAGCAGTACTTC.

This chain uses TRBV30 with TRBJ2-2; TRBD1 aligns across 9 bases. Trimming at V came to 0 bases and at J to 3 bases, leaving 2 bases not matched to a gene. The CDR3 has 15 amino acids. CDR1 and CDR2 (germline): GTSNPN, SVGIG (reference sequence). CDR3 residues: CAWSVQGADTGELFF. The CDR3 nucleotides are TGTGCCTGGAGTGTACAGGGGGCAGACACCGGGGAGCTGTTTTTT.

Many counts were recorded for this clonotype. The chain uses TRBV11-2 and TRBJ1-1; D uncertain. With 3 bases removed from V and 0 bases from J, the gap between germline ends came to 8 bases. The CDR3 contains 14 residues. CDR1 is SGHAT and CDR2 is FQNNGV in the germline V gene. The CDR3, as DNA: TGTGCCAGCAGCTTTCGGGATATGAACACTGAAGCTTTCTTT. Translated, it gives CASSFRDMNTEAFF. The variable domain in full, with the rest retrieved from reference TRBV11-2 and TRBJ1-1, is EAGVAQSPRYKIIEKRQSVAFWCNPISGHATLYWYQQILGQGPKLLIQFQNNGVVDDSQLPKDRFSAERLKGVDSTLKIQPAKLEDSAVYLCASSFRDMNTEAFFGQGTRLTVV.

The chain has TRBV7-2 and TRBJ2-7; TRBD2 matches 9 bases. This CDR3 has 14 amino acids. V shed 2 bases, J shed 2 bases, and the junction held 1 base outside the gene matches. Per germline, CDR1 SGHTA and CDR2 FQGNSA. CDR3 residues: CASSLQREAYEQYF. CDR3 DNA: TGTGCCAGCAGCTTACAGCGGGAGGCCTACGAGCAGTACTTC.

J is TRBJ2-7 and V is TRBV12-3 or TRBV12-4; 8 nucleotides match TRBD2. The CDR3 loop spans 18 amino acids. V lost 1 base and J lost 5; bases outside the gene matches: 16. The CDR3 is CASSLEFLAGSNGHEQYF. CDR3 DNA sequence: TGTGCCAGCAGTTTAGAATTCTTAGCGGGGAGCAATGGCCACGAGCAGTACTTC.

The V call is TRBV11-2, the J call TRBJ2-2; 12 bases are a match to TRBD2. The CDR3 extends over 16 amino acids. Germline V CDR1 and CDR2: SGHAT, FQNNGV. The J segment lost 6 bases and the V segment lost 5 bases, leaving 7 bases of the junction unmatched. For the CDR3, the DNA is TGTGCCAGCAGCCTAAGACTAGCGGGAGTGGCCGGGGAGCTGTTTTTT. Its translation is CASSLRLAGVAGELFF.

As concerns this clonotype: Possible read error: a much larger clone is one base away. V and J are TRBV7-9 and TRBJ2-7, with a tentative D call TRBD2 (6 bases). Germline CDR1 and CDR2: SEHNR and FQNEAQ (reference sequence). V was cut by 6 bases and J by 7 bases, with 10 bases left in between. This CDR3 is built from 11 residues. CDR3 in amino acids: CASRQRGEQYF. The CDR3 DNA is TGTGCCAGCAGACAACGGGGGGAGCAGTACTTC.

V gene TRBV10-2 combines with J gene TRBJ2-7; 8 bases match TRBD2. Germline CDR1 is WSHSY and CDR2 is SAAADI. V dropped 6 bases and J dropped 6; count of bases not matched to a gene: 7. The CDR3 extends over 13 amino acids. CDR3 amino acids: CASRMGLVGEQYF. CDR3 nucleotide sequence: TGCGCCAGCAGGATGGGACTAGTCGGCGAGCAGTACTTC.

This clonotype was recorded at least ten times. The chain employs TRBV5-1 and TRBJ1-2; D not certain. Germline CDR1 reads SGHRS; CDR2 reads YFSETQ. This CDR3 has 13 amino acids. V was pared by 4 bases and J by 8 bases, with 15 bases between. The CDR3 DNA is TGCGCCAGCAGCGTCGACTGGGCCTTCGGCTACACCTTC. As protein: CASSVDWAFGYTF. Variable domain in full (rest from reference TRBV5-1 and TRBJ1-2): KAGVTQTPRYLIKTRGQQVTLSCSPISGHRSVSWYQQTPGQGLQFLFEYFSETQRNKGNFPGRFSGRQFSNSRSEMNVSTLELGDSALYLCASSVDWAFGYTFGSGTRLTVV.

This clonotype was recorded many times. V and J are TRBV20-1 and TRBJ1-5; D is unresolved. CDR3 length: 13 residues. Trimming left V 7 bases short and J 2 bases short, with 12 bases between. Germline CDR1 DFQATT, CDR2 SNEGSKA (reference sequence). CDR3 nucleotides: TGCAGTGTACTACTTATGGGCAATCAGCCCCAGCATTTT. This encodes CSVLLMGNQPQHF.

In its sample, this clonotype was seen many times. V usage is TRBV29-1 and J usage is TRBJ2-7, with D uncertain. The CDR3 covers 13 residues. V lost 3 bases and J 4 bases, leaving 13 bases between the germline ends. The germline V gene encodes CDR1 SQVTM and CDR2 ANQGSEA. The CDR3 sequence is CSVEAEDRYEQYF. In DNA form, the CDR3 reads TGCAGCGTTGAGGCAGAAGACCGTTACGAGCAGTACTTC.

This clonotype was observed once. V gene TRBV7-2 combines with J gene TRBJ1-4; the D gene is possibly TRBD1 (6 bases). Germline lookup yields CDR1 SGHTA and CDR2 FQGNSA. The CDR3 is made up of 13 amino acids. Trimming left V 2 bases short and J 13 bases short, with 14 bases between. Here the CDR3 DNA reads TGTGCCAGCAGCTTATCGCGGGGGCGTCGACTGTTTTTT. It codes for CASSLSRGRRLFF.

The CDR3 spells CASSQPLQGGDYGYTF. CDR3 coding DNA: TGCGCCAGCAGCCAACCCCTACAGGGTGGGGACTATGGCTACACCTTC. V usage is TRBV4-3 and J usage is TRBJ1-2, with D perhaps TRBD1 (6 bases). Germline CDR1 and CDR2: LGHNA and YSLEER. V dropped 2 bases and J dropped 3 bases, with 16 bases sitting between them. The CDR3 is 16 amino acids.

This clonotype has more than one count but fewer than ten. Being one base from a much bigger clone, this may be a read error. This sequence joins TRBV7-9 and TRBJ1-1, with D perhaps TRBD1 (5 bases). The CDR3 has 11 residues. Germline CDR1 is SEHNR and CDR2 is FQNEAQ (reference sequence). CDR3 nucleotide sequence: TGTGCCGGCAGCCGCAACAGGGAAGCTTTCTTT. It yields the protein CAGSRNREAFF.

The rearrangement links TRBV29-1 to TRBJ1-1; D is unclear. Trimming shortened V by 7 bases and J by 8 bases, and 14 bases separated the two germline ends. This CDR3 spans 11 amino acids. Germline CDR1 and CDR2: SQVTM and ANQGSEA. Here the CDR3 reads CSGRFAGEAFF. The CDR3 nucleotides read TGCAGCGGCCGCTTCGCTGGGGAAGCTTTCTTT.

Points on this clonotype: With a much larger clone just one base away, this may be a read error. This CDR3 is CAGSVGLGNTIYF. DNA of the CDR3: TGTGCCGGGAGTGTAGGTCTCGGAAACACCATATATTTT. The chain links TRBV19 to TRBJ1-3, with no clear D. V shed 11 bases and J shed 4 bases, with 15 bases lying between them. The CDR3 contains 13 residues. In germline, CDR1 is LNHDA, CDR2 SQIVND (reference sequence).

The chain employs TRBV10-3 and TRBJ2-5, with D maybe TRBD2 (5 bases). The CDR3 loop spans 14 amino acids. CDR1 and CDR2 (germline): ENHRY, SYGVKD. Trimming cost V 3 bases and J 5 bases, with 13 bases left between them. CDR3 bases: TGTGCCATCAGTGAAGGCAAGGGAGAGGAGACCCAGTACTTC. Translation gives CAISEGKGEETQYF.

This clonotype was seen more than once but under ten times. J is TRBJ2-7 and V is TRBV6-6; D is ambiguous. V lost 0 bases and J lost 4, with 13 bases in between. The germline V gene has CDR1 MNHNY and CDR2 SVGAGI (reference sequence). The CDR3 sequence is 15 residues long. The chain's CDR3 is CASSYSRQREYEQYF. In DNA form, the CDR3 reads TGTGCCAGCAGTTACTCACGGCAACGAGAATACGAGCAGTACTTC.

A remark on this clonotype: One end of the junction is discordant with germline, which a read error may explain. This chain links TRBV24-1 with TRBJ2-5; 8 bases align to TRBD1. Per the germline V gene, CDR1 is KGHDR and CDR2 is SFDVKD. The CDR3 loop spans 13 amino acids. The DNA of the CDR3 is TGTGCCACCAGTGGGACAGGGCGAGAGACCCAGTGCTTC. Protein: CATSGTGRETQCF.

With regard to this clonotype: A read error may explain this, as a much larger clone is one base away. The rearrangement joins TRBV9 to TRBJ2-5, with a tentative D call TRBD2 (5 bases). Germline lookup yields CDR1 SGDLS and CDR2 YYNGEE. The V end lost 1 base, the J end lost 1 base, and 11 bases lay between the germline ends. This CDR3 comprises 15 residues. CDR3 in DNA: TGTGCCAGCAGCGTAACTAGTTCTCCCCAAGAGACCCAGTACTTC. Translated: CASSVTSSPQETQYF.

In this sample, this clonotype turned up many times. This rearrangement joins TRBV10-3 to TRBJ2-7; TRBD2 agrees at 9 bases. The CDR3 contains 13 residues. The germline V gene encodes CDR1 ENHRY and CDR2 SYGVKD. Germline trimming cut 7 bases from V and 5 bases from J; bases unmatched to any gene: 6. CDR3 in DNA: TGTGCCATCATGGGACTAGCTTTCAACGAGCAGTACTTC. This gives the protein CAIMGLAFNEQYF.